These T cell receptor beta chains were read from a single sample in a study of human T cells and chemical hapten exposure. In TCRdb, the RACE reads were re-called with MiXCR into one record per CDR3 protein. The table shows 40,000 to 65,000 distinct CDR3 sequences, with more than 9.5% occurring only once. This sample comprised whole blood, obtained in connection with sensitization to the hapten diphenylcyclopropenone (DPC). Receptor source: a woman aged 40 to 49 with alopecia areata. Some clones in this sample may be carry-over from other donors' samples. CDR3s include the opening cysteine and the closing phenylalanine or tryptophan. The order of the fields is clone size, D gene, V gene, J gene, CDR3 protein, CDR3 DNA. A D gene is named only where the DNA matches it firmly. Only some rows state a clone size, as once, few, many or a class for expanded clones.

many	NA	TRBV20-1	TRBJ2-1	CSARPDETYNEQFF	TGCAGTGCTAGACCCGACGAAACCTACAATGAGCAGTTCTTC
few	NA	TRBV6-2/TRBV6-3	TRBJ1-5	CASSYPRGPQHF	TGTGCCAGCAGTTACCCCAGGGGGCCCCAGCATTTT
few	NA	TRBV3-1	TRBJ1-5	CASSQDPARNQPQHF	TGTGCCAGCAGCCAAGATCCGGCCAGGAATCAGCCCCAGCATTTT
few	NA	TRBV4-1	TRBJ1-3	CASSQGDLRSSGNTIYF	TGCGCCAGCAGCCAAGGTGATCTACGGTCCTCTGGAAACACCATATATTTT
many	NA	TRBV2	TRBJ1-6	CASSERQPSSYNSPLHF	TGTGCCAGCAGTGAAAGGCAGCCAAGCTCCTATAATTCACCCCTCCACTTT
many	NA	TRBV12-3/TRBV12-4	TRBJ2-7	CASSLAGFYEQYF	TGTGCCAGCAGTTTAGCGGGCTTCTACGAGCAGTACTTC
many	NA	TRBV11-3	TRBJ1-6	CASSRLRNSPLHF	TGTGCCAGCAGCCGACTCCGGAATTCACCCCTCCACTTT
NA	NA	TRBV9	TRBJ1-2	CASSVDANYGYTF	TGTGCCAGCAGCGTAGACGCAAACTATGGCTACACCTTC
few	TRBD2	TRBV11-2	TRBJ2-7	CASSPYSTSGRVGEQYF	TGTGCCAGCAGCCCCTACTCGACTAGCGGGCGGGTGGGGGAGCAGTACTTC
NA	NA	TRBV3-1	TRBJ1-4	CASSQGGYAIRAGKLFF	TGTGCCAGCAGCCAAGGCGGGTACGCCATCCGGGCGGGAAAACTGTTTTTT
few	TRBD2	TRBV11-2	TRBJ2-1	CASSISGSYNEQFF	TGTGCCAGCAGCATTAGCGGGAGCTACAATGAGCAGTTCTTC
few	TRBD2	TRBV4-3	TRBJ2-5	CASSQEGTSSRQETQYF	TGCGCCAGCAGCCAAGAAGGGACTAGCAGCCGGCAAGAGACCCAGTACTTC
NA	NA	TRBV21-1	TRBJ1-1	CASEEAGGIMNTEAFF	TGTGCCAGCGAAGAGGCAGGGGGGATCATGAACACTGAAGCTTTCTTT
NA	NA	TRBV28	TRBJ2-4	CASSLGGGGKNIQYF	TGTGCCAGCAGTCTCGGAGGGGGGGGCAAAAACATTCAGTACTTC
many	TRBD1	TRBV18	TRBJ2-7	CASSPLSGGSPYEQYF	TGTGCCAGCTCTCCCCTCTCAGGGGGCTCCCCCTACGAGCAGTACTTC
few	NA	TRBV12-3/TRBV12-4	TRBJ1-2	CASSLDRSYGYTF	TGTGCCAGCAGTTTAGACAGGAGCTATGGCTACACCTTC
many	NA	TRBV7-9	TRBJ2-1	CASSLAGSLSYNEQFF	TGTGCCAGCAGCTTAGCCGGGAGCCTCTCCTACAATGAGCAGTTCTTC
NA	TRBD1	TRBV6-5	TRBJ2-7	CASSYQGTGVSSYEQYF	TGTGCCAGCAGTTACCAGGGCACAGGGGTCAGCTCCTACGAGCAGTACTTC
NA	NA	TRBV28	TRBJ2-7	CASRIGPYEQYF	TGTGCCAGCAGGATCGGGCCCTACGAGCAGTACTTC
once	NA	TRBV4-1	TRBJ2-7	CASSQVGDSGYEQYF	TGCGCCAGCAGCCAAGTCGGCGACAGCGGGTACGAGCAGTACTTC
once	NA	TRBV7-9	TRBJ1-1	CASSLEVVNTEAFF	TGTGCCAGCAGCTTAGAGGTTGTGAACACTGAAGCTTTCTTT
many	TRBD1	TRBV9	TRBJ2-3	CASSAQGALGTDTQYF	TGTGCCAGCAGCGCCCAGGGGGCGCTGGGCACAGATACGCAGTATTTT
NA	TRBD2	TRBV7-2	TRBJ2-3	CASSKRTSGSNTQYF	TGTGCCAGCAGCAAGAGGACTAGCGGGTCCAATACGCAGTATTTT
NA	NA	TRBV20-1	TRBJ1-1	CSASRTVNTEAFF	TGCAGTGCTAGTCGGACGGTGAACACTGAAGCTTTCTTT
NA	TRBD1	TRBV13	TRBJ1-5	CASSRGQDGQPQHF	TGTGCCAGCAGCCGCGGACAGGACGGGCAGCCCCAGCATTTT
few	NA	TRBV7-9	TRBJ1-1	CASSPPGTRNTEAFF	TGTGCCAGCAGCCCCCCGGGGACACGGAACACTGAAGCTTTCTTT
many	TRBD1	TRBV18	TRBJ2-5	CASSPNRGREETQYF	TGTGCCAGCTCACCCAACAGGGGGCGCGAAGAGACCCAGTACTTC